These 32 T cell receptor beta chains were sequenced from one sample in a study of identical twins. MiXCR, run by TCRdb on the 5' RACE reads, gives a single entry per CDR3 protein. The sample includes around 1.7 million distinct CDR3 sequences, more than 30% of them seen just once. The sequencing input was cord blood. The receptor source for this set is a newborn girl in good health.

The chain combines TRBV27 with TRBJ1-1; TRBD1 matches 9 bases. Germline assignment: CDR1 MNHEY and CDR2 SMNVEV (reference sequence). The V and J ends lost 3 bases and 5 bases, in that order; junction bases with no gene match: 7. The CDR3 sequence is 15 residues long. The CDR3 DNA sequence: TGTGCCAGCAGTTTGCACACAGGGGGCGGAACTGAAGCTTTCTTT. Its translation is CASSLHTGGGTEAFF.

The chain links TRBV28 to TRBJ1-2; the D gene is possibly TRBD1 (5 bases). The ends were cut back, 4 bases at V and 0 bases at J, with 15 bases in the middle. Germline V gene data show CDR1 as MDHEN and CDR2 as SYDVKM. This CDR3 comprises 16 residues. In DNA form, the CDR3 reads TGTGCCAGCAGTTACAGGCCGATCCTCCCTAACTATGGCTACACCTTC. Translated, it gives CASSYRPILPNYGYTF.

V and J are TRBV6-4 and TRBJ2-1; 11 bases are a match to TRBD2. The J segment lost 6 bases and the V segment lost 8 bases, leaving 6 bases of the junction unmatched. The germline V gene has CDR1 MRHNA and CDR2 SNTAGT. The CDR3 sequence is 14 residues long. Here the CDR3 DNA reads TGTGCCAGCCGGGGACTAGCGGATCTCAATGAGCAGTTCTTC. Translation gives CASRGLADLNEQFF.

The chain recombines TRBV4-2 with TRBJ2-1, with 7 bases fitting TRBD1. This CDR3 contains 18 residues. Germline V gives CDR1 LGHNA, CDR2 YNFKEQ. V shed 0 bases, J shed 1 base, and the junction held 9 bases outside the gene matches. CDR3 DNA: TGTGCCAGCAGCCAAGAGAGGGGGACAGAATTTTCCTACAATGAGCAGTTCTTC. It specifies CASSQERGTEFSYNEQFF.

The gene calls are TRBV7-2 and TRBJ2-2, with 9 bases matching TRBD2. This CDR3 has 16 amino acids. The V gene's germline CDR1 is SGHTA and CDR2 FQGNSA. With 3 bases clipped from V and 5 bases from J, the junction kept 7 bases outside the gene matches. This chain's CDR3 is CASSFGWLAGTGELFF. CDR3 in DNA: TGTGCCAGCAGCTTTGGTTGGCTAGCGGGGACCGGGGAGCTGTTTTTT.

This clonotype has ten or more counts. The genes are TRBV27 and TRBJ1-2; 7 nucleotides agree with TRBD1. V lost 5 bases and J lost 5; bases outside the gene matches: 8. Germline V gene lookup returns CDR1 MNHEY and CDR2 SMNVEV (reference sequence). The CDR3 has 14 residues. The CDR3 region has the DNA TGTGCCAGCAGTCTTAACTACAGGGGTTATGGCTACACCTTC. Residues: CASSLNYRGYGYTF.

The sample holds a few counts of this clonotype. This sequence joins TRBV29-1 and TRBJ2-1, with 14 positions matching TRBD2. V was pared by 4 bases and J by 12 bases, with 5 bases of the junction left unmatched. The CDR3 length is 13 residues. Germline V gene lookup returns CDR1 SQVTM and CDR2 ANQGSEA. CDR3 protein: CSVGLAGGLMQFF. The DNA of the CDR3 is TGCAGCGTTGGACTAGCGGGAGGGCTCATGCAGTTCTTC.

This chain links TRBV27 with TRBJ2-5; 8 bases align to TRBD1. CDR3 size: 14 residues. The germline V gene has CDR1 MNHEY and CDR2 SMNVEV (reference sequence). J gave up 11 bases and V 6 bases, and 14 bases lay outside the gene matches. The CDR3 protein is CASSLDRGRSLQYF. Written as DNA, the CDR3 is TGTGCCAGCAGCCTTGACAGGGGTAGGTCGCTGCAGTACTTC.

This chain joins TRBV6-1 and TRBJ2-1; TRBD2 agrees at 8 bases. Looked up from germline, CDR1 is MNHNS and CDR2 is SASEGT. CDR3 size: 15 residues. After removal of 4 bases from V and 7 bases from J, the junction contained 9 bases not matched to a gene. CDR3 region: CASSAAGGPLNEQFF. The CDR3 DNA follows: TGTGCCAGCAGTGCCGCGGGAGGCCCCTTAAATGAGCAGTTCTTC.

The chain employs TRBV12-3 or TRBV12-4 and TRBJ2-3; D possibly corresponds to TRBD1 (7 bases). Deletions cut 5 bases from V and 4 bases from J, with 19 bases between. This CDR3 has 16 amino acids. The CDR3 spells CASSPGDRLRADTQYF. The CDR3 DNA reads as TGTGCCAGCAGTCCGGGGGACAGATTGAGAGCAGATACGCAGTATTTT.

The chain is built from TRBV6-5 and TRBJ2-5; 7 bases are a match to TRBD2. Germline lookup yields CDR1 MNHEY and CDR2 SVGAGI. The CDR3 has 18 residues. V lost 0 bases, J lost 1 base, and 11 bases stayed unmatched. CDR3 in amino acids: CASSYSIPREYPQETQYF. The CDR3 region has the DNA TGTGCCAGCAGTTACTCGATTCCGCGGGAGTATCCCCAAGAGACCCAGTACTTC.

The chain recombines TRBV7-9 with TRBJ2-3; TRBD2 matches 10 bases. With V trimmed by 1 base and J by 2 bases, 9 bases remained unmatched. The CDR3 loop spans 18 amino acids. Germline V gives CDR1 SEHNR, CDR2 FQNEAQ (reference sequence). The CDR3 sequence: CASSLESLAGAVTDTQYF. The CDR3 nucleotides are TGTGCCAGCAGCTTAGAGAGCCTAGCGGGGGCTGTCACAGATACGCAGTATTTT. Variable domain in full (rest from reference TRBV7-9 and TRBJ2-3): DTGVSQNPRHKITKRGQNVTFRCDPISEHNRLYWYRQTLGQGPEFLTYFQNEAQLEKSRLLSDRFSAERPKGSFSTLEIQRTEQGDSAMYLCASSLESLAGAVTDTQYFGPGTRLTVL.

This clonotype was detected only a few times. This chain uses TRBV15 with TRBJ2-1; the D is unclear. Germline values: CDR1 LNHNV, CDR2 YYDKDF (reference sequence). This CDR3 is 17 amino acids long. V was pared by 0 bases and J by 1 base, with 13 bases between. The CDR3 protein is CATSRESSLKSYNEQFF. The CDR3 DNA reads TGTGCCACCAGCAGAGAGTCTTCCCTAAAGTCCTACAATGAGCAGTTCTTC. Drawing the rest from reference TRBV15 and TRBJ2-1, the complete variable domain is DAMVIQNPRYQVTQFGKPVTLSCSQTLNHNVMYWYQQKSSQAPKLLFHYYDKDFNNEADTPDNFQSRRPNTSFCFLDIRSPGLGDTAMYLCATSRESSLKSYNEQFFGPGTRLTVL.

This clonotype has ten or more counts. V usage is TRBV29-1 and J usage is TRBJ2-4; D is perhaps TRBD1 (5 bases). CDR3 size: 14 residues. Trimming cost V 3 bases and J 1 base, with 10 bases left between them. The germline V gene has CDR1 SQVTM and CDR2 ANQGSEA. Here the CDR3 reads CSVDSGFAKNIQYF. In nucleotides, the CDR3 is TGCAGCGTTGATTCAGGGTTCGCCAAAAACATTCAGTACTTC.

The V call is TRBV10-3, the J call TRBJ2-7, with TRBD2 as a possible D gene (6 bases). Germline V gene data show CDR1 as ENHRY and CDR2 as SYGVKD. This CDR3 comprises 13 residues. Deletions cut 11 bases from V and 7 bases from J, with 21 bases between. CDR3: CAATSTTYNEQYF. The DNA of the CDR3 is TGTGCCGCTACTAGCACAACGTACAATGAGCAGTACTTC.

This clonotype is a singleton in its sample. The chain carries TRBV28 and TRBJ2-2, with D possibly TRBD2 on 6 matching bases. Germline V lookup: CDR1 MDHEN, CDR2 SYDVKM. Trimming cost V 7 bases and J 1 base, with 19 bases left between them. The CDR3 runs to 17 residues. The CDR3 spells CASKVSRGGENTGELFF. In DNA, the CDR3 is TGTGCCAGCAAGGTTAGCCGCGGCGGGGAGAACACCGGGGAGCTGTTTTTT.

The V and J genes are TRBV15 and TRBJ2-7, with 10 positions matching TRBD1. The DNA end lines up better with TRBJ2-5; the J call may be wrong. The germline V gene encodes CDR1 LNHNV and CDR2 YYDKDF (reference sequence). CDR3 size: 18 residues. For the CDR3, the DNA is TGTGCCACCAGCAGAGCGGGATCGACAGGGGGCCTGAGGGAGACCCAGTACTTC. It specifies CATSRAGSTGGLRETQYF.

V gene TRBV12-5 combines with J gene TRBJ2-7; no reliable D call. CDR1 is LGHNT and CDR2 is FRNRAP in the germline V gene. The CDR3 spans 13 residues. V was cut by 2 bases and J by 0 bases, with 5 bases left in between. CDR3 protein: CASGLSSSYEQYF. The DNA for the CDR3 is TGTGCTAGTGGTTTGAGTAGCTCCTACGAGCAGTACTTC.

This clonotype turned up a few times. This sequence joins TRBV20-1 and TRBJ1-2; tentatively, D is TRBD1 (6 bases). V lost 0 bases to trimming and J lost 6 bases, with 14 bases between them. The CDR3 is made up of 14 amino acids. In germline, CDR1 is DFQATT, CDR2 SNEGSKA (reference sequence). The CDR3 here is CSARDIRTVHGYTF. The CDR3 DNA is TGCAGTGCTAGAGATATCCGGACAGTTCATGGCTACACCTTC.

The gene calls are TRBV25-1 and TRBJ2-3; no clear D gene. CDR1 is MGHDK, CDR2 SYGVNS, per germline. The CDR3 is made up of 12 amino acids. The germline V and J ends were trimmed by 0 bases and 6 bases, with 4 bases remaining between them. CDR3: CASSEYRDTQYF. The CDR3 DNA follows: TGTGCCAGCAGTGAATATAGGGATACGCAGTATTTT.

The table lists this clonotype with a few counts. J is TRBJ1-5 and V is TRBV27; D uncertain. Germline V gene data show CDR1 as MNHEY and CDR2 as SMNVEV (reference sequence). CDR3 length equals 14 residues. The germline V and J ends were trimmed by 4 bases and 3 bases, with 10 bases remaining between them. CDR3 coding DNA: TGTGCCAGCAGTTGGAACAGTTACAATCAGCCCCAGCATTTT. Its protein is CASSWNSYNQPQHF.

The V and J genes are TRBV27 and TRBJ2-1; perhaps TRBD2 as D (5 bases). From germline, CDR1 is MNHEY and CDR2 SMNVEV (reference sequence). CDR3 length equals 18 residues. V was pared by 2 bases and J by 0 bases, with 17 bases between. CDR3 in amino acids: CASSLGSSGKGSYNEQFF. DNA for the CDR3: TGTGCCAGCAGTTTAGGGTCGTCGGGGAAGGGCTCCTACAATGAGCAGTTCTTC.

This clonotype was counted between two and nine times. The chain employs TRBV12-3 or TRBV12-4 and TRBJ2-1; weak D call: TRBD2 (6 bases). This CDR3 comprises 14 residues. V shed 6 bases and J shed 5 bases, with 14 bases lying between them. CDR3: CASSGGTLNNEQFF. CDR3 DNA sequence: TGTGCCAGCAGCGGCGGGACCCTAAACAATGAGCAGTTCTTC.

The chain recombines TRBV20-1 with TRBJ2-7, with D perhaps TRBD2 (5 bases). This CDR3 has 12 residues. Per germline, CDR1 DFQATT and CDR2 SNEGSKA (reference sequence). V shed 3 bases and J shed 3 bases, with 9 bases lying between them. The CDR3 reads CSASVGSYEQYF. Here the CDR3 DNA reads TGCAGTGCTAGCGTGGGGAGCTACGAGCAGTACTTC.

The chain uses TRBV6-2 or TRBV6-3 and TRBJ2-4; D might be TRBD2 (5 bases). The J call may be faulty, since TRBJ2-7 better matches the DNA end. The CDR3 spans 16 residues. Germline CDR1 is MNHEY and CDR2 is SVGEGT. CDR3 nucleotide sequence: TGTGCCAGCAGTTACTCCGGGGAAGAGAAGACTTACGAGCAGTACTTC. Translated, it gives CASSYSGEEKTYEQYF.

The CDR3: CASSGRDREIRGYTF. DNA for the CDR3: TGTGCCAGTAGTGGCAGGGACAGGGAGATTCGTGGCTACACCTTC. The V and J genes are TRBV19 and TRBJ1-2, with 9 nucleotides matching TRBD1. V lost 5 bases and J lost 7; bases outside the gene matches: 11. The CDR3 has 15 amino acids. Looked up from germline, CDR1 is LNHDA and CDR2 is SQIVND (reference sequence).

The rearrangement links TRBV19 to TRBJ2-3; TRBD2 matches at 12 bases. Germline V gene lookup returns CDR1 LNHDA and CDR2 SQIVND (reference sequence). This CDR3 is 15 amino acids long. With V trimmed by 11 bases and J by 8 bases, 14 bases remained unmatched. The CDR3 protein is CASARLAGEGVTQYF. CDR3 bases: TGTGCCTCCGCCCGACTAGCGGGAGAAGGAGTTACGCAGTATTTT.

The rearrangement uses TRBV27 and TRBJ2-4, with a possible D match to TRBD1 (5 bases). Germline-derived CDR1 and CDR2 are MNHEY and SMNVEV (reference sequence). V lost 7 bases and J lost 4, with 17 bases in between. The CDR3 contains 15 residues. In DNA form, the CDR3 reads TGTGCCAGCACCGAGTACGGGCGGACAAAAAACATTCAGTACTTC. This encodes CASTEYGRTKNIQYF.

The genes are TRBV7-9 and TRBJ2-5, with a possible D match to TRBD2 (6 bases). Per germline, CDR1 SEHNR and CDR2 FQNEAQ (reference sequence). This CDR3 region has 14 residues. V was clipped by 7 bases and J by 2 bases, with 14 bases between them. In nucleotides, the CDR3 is TGTGCCAGCATCGGGGGAAGGAGACAAGAGACCCAGTACTTC. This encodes CASIGGRRQETQYF. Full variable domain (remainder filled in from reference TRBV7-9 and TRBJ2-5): DTGVSQNPRHKITKRGQNVTFRCDPISEHNRLYWYRQTLGQGPEFLTYFQNEAQLEKSRLLSDRFSAERPKGSFSTLEIQRTEQGDSAMYLCASIGGRRQETQYFGPGTRLLVL.

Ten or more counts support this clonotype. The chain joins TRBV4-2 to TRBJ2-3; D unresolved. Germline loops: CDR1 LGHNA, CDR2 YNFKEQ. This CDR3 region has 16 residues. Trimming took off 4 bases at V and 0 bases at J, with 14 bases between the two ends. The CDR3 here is CASSRDQSRSTDTQYF. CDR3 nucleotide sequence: TGTGCCAGCAGCCGTGATCAAAGTCGTAGCACAGATACGCAGTATTTT.

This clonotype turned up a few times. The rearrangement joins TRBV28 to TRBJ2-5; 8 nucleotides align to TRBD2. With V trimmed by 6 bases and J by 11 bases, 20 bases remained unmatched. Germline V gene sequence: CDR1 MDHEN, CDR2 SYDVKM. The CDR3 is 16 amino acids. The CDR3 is CASSHPSGSSENEQYF. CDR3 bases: TGTGCCAGCAGCCACCCCAGCGGGAGCAGTGAGAATGAGCAGTACTTC.

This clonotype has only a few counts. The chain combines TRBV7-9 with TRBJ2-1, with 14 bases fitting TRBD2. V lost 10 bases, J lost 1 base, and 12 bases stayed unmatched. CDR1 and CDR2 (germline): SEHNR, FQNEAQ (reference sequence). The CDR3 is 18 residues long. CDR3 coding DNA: TGTGCCATTTTCTACGGGACTAGCGGGAGAGGGTCCTACAATGAGCAGTTCTTC. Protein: CAIFYGTSGRGSYNEQFF.